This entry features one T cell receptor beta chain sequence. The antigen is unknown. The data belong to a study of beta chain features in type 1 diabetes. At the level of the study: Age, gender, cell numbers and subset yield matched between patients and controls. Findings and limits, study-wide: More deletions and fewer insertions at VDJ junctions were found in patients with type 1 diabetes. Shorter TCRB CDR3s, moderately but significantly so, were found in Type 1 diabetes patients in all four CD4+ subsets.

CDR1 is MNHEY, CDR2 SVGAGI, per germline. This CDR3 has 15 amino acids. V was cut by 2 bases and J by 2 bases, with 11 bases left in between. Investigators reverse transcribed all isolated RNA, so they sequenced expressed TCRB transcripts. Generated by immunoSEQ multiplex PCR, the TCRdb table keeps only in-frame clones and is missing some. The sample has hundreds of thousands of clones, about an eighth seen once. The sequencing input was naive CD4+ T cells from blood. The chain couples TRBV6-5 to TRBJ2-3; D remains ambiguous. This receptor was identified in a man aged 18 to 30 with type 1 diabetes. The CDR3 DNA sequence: TGTGCCAGCAGTTACGTAGGCAGGCCCACAGATACGCAGTATTTT. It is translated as CASSYVGRPTDTQYF.